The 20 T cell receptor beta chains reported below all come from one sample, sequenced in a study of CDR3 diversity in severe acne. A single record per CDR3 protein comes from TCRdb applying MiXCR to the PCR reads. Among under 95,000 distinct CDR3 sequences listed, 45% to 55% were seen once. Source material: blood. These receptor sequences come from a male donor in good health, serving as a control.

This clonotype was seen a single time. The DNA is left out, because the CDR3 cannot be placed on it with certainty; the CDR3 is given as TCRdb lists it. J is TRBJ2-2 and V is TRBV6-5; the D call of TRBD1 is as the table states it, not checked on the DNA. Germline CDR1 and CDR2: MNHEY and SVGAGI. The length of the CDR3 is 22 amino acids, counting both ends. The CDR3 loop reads CASSHPLGTGSSYEQYFGELFF.

CDR3 sequence reads: CAILDRVDPYEQYF. CDR3 DNA: TGTGCCATATTAGACAGGGTGGATCCCTACGAGCAGTACTTC. The V and J genes are TRBV2 and TRBJ2-7; 7 bases map to TRBD1. The CDR3 contains 14 residues. The V gene's germline CDR1 is SNHLY and CDR2 FYNNEI. V was clipped by 10 bases and J by 2 bases; unmatched bases: 11.

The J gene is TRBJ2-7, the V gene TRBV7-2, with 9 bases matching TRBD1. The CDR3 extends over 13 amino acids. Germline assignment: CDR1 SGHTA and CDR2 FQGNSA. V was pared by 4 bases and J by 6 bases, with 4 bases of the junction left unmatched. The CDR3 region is CASSWTGVGEQYF. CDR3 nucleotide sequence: TGTGCCAGCAGCTGGACAGGGGTGGGCGAGCAGTACTTC. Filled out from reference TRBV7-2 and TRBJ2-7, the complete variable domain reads GAGVSQSPSNKVTEKGKDVELRCDPISGHTALYWYRQSLGQGLEFLIYFQGNSAPDKSGLPSDRFSAERTGGSVSTLTIQRTQQEDSAVYLCASSWTGVGEQYFGPGTRLTVT.

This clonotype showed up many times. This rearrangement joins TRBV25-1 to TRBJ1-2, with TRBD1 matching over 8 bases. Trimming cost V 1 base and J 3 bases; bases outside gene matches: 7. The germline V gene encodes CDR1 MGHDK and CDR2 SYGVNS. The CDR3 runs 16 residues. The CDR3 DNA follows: TGTGCCAGCAGTGAATTTGACAGGGGTATCGACTATGGCTACACCTTC. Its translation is CASSEFDRGIDYGYTF.

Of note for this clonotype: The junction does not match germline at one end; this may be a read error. For the CDR3, the DNA is TGTGCCAGCAGTTTTCGGGGGGTCCGGATGAACACTGAAGCTTTCTTT. It specifies CASSFRGVRMNTEAFF. The gene calls are TRBV24-1 and TRBJ1-1; D might be TRBD1 (5 bases). CDR1 and CDR2 from the germline V gene are KGHDR and SFDVKD. The CDR3 runs 16 residues.

CDR3 in DNA: TGCGCCAGCAGCTTGGGGGCAGCCCAGCCTAGCGCTGAAGCTTTCTTT. It yields the protein CASSLGAAQPSAEAFF. V is TRBV5-1 and J is TRBJ1-1; D is unclear. V lost 0 bases to trimming and J lost 6 bases, with 18 bases between them. The CDR3 loop spans 16 amino acids. CDR1 and CDR2 from the germline V gene are SGHRS and YFSETQ.

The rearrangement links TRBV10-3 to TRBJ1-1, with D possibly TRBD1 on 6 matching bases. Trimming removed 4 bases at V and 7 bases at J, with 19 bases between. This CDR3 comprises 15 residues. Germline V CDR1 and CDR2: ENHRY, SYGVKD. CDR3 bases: TGTGCCATCAGTGGAGATAGGGGGGCACAGATTGAAGCTTTCTTT. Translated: CAISGDRGAQIEAFF.

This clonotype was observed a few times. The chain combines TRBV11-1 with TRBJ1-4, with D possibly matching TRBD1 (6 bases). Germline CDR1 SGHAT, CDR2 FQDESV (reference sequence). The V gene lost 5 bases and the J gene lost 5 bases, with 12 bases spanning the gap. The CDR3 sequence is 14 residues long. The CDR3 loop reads CASSQDSGNEKLFF. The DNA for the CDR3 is TGTGCCAGCAGCCAGGACAGTGGGAATGAAAAACTGTTTTTT.

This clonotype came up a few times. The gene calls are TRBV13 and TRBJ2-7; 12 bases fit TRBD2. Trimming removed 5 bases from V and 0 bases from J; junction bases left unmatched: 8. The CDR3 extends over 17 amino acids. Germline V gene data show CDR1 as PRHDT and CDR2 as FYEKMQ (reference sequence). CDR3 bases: TGTGCCAGCAGCACCAACGGACTAGCGGGGTTCTCCTACGAGCAGTACTTC. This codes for CASSTNGLAGFSYEQYF.

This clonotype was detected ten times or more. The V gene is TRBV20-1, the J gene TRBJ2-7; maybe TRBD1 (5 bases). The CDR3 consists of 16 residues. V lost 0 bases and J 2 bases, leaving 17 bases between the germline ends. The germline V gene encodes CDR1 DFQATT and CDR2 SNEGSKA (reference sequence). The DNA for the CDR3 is TGCAGTGCTAGAGAGTCGCAGGGCCTACCCACCTACGAGCAGTACTTC. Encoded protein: CSARESQGLPTYEQYF.

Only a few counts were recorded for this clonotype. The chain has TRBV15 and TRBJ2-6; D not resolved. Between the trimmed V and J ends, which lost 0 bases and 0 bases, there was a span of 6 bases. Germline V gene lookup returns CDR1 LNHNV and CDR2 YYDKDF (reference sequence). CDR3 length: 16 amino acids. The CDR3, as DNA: TGTGCCACCAGCAGAGAATTTGGCTCTGGGGCCAACGTCCTGACTTTC. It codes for CATSREFGSGANVLTF.

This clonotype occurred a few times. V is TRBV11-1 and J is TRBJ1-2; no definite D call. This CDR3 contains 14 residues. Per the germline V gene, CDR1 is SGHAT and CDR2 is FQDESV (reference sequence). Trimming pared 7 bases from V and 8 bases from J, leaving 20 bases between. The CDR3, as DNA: TGTGCCAGCACTGCGACCGCAACCCATGGCGGCTACACCTTC. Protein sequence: CASTATATHGGYTF.

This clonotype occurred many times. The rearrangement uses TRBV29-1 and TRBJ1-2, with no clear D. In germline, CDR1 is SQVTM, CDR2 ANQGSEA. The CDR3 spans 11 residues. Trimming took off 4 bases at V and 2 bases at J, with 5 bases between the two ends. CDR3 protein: CSVAQNYGYTF. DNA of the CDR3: TGCAGCGTTGCACAGAACTATGGCTACACCTTC.

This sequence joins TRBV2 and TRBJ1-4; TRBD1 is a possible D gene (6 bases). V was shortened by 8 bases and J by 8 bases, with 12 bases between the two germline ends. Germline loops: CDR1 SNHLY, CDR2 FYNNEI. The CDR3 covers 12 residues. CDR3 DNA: TGTGCCAGCCGACAGGAATACGAAAAACTGTTTTTT. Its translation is CASRQEYEKLFF.

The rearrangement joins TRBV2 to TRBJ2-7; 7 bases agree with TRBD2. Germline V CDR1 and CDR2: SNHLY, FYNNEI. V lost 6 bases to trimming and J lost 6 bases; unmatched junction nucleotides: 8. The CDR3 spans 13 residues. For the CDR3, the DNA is TGTGCCAGCAGCGGGACTAAGTTTTTCGAGCAGTACTTC. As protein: CASSGTKFFEQYF. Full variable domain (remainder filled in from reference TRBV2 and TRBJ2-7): EPEVTQTPSHQVTQMGQEVILRCVPISNHLYFYWYRQILGQKVEFLVSFYNNEISEKSEIFDDQFSVERPDGSNFTLKIRSTKLEDSAMYFCASSGTKFFEQYFGPGTRLTVT.

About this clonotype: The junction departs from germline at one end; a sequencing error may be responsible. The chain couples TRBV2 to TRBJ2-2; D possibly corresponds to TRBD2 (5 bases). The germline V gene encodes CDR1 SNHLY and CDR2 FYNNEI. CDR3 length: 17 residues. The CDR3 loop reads CASSEARLRTNTGELVF. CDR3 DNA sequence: TGTGCCAGCAGTGAAGCGCGTCTCAGGACCAACACCGGGGAGCTGGTTTTT. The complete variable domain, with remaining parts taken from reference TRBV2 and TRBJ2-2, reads EPEVTQTPSHQVTQMGQEVILRCVPISNHLYFYWYRQILGQKVEFLVSFYNNEISEKSEIFDDQFSVERPDGSNFTLKIRSTKLEDSAMYFCASSEARLRTNTGELVFGEGSRLTVL.

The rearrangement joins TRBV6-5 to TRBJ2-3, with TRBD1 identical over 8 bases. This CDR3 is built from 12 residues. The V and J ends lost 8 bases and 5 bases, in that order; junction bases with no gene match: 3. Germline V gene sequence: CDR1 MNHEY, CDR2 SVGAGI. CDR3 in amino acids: CASGTGRDTQYF. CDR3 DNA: TGTGCCAGCGGGACAGGAAGAGATACGCAGTATTTT.

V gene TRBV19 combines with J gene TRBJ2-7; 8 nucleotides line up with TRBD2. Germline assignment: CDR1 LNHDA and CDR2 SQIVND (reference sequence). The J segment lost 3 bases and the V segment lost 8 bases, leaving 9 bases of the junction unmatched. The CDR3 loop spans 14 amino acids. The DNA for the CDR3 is TGTGCCAGTGAGTGGCGGGAGGACCTCTACGAGCAGTACTTC. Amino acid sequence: CASEWREDLYEQYF. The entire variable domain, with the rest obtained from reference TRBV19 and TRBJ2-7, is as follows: DGGITQSPKYLFRKEGQNVTLSCEQNLNHDAMYWYRQDPGQGLRLIYYSQIVNDFQKGDIAEGYSVSREKKESFPLTVTSAQKNPTAFYLCASEWREDLYEQYFGPGTRLTVT.

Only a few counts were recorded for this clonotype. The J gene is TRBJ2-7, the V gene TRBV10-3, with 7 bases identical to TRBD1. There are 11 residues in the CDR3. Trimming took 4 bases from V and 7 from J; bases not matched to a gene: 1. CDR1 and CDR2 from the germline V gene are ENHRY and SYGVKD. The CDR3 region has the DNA TGTGCCATCAGTGCACAGGGGGAGCAGTACTTC. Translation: CAISAQGEQYF.

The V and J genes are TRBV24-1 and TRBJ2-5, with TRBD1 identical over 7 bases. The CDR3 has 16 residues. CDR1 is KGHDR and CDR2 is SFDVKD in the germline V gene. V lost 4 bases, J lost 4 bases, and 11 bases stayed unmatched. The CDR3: CATSDPGKDRVETQYF. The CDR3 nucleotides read TGTGCCACCAGTGACCCAGGGAAAGACAGGGTAGAGACCCAGTACTTC.